The rows below give T cell receptor beta chains drawn from one sample of a study of blood T cell repertoires in COVID-19. TCRdb's table, derived via immunoSEQ multiplex PCR, lists solely in-frame clones and lacks some. The sample holds some 80,000 clones; more than 75% are singletons and the top ten take around 21%. Source material: peripheral blood. Receptors were obtained from a woman aged 80 or over with active or convalescent COVID-19. Both conserved end residues are part of each CDR3. D genes are given only for firm matches. Only part of the rows carry a size: once, few, many, or a class if the clone is expanded.

j_call clone_size v_call cdr3_length d_call cdr3_aa cdr3_nt
TRBJ2-7 . TRBV28 13 TRBD2 CASSPGGGGEQYF TGTGCCAGCAGTCCCGGGGGGGGAGGCGAGCAGTACTTC
TRBJ2-1 . TRBV7-2 16 . CASSPRTGGKYNEQFF TGTGCCAGCAGCCCCCGGACAGGAGGGAAATACAATGAGCAGTTCTTC
TRBJ2-3 . TRBV6-5 13 . CASRASGTDTQYF TGTGCCAGCAGGGCCAGCGGGACAGATACGCAGTATTTT
TRBJ2-4 few TRBV4-3 14 TRBD1 CASSRGQGQDIQYF TGCGCCAGCAGCCGTGGACAGGGGCAGGACATTCAGTACTTC
TRBJ2-7 . TRBV7-8 12 . CASSPNSYEQYF TGTGCCAGCAGCCCAAACAGCTACGAGCAGTACTTC
TRBJ1-2 . TRBV7-8 14 TRBD1 CASSPGQGADGYTF TGTGCCAGCAGCCCGGGACAGGGGGCCGATGGCTACACCTTC
TRBJ2-5 . TRBV5-1 15 TRBD1 CASSLGDRGSETQYF TGCGCCAGCAGCTTGGGGGACAGGGGTAGTGAGACCCAGTACTTC
TRBJ2-5 . TRBV12-3/TRBV12-4 13 . CASRITGQETQYF TGTGCCAGCAGGATAACAGGGCAAGAGACCCAGTACTTC
TRBJ2-2 . TRBV30 16 . CAWSRHSARRTGELFF TGTGCCTGGAGTCGTCATAGCGCCCGGCGGACCGGGGAGCTGTTTTTT
TRBJ2-1 . TRBV6-5 13 TRBD1 CASSYGDRGEQFF TGTGCCAGCAGTTACGGGGACAGGGGTGAGCAGTTCTTC
TRBJ2-7 . TRBV4-3 17 TRBD2 CASSQEWEGFMGYEQYF TGCGCCAGCAGCCAAGAATGGGAGGGGTTTATGGGCTACGAGCAGTACTTC
TRBJ2-5 . TRBV6-2/TRBV6-3 15 . CASSYSGTRGETQYF TGTGCCAGCAGTTATAGTGGCACGCGGGGAGAGACCCAGTACTTC
TRBJ2-3 . TRBV6-2/TRBV6-3 15 . CASSFAPGGTDTQYF TGTGCCAGCAGTTTCGCACCCGGGGGCACAGATACGCAGTATTTT
TRBJ1-6 . TRBV4-2 16 TRBD1 CASSPQGSSYNSPLHF TGTGCCAGCAGCCCACAGGGGAGCTCCTATAATTCACCCCTCCACTTT
TRBJ1-6 once TRBV14 13 . CASSQDADSPLHF TGTGCCAGCAGCCAAGACGCAGATTCACCCCTCCACTTT
TRBJ1-6 . TRBV2 14 . CASSETQANSPLHF TGTGCCAGCAGTGAAACCCAGGCAAATTCACCCCTCCACTTT
TRBJ2-3 . TRBV19 17 . CASRSDSQPQGTDTQYF TGTGCCAGTAGATCGGACAGCCAACCCCAGGGGACAGATACGCAGTATTTT
TRBJ1-2 . TRBV6-5 11 . CASSFGDIYTF TGTGCCAGCAGTTTCGGGGACATTTACACCTTC
TRBJ2-5 . TRBV4-1 18 TRBD2 CASSPSTGTSGPQETQYF TGCGCCAGCAGCCCCTCAACAGGGACTAGCGGACCCCAAGAGACCCAGTACTTC
TRBJ2-7 . TRBV4-3 15 . CASSQEAQGTYEQYF TGCGCCAGCAGCCAAGAGGCTCAGGGGACCTACGAGCAGTACTTC
TRBJ2-2 . TRBV5-4 13 . CASSLGRTGELFF TGTGCCAGCAGCCTGGGGAGAACCGGGGAGCTGTTTTTT
TRBJ2-5 once TRBV18 14 . CASSPLRGRETQYF TGTGCCAGCTCACCACTGAGGGGGAGAGAGACCCAGTACTTC
TRBJ1-1 . TRBV28 13 . CASSLLQAIGAFF TGTGCCAGCAGTTTACTCCAGGCGATTGGAGCTTTCTTT
TRBJ2-5 . TRBV5-1 15 TRBD2 CASSKGLAFQETQYF TGCGCCAGCAGCAAGGGACTAGCGTTCCAAGAGACCCAGTACTTC
TRBJ1-2 . TRBV7-9 13 . CASSQQPNYGYTF TGTGCCAGCAGTCAACAGCCTAACTATGGCTACACCTTC
TRBJ1-1 . TRBV4-1 15 TRBD1 CASSQGAGTGNEAFF TGCGCCAGCAGCCAAGGAGCTGGGACAGGGAATGAAGCTTTCTTT
TRBJ1-1 . TRBV19 15 . CASMDLGGLDTEAFF TGTGCCAGTATGGACCTCGGGGGGTTGGACACTGAAGCTTTCTTT
TRBJ1-1 . TRBV6-4 20 TRBD1 CASSGPNTGGLLSGNTEAFF TGTGCCAGCAGCGGCCCAAATACAGGGGGTCTATTAAGCGGGAACACTGAAGCTTTCTTT
TRBJ2-2 . TRBV7-2 18 TRBD2 CASSLWGLAGGLTGELFF TGTGCCAGCAGCTTATGGGGACTAGCGGGGGGGCTGACCGGGGAGCTGTTTTTT
TRBJ2-7 . TRBV6-6 15 TRBD1 CASSYSRDRGYEQYF TGTGCCAGCAGTTACTCCCGGGACAGGGGCTACGAGCAGTACTTC
TRBJ1-3 . TRBV27 17 . CASSPILGTFSGNTIYF TGTGCCAGCAGCCCAATATTGGGGACTTTCTCTGGAAACACCATATATTTT
TRBJ2-7 few TRBV4-3 14 . CASSLGQNSYEQYF TGCGCCAGCAGCCTTGGACAGAACTCCTACGAGCAGTACTTC
TRBJ1-2 . TRBV4-2 16 TRBD1 CASSQEGTGGFYGYTF TGTGCCAGCAGCCAAGAAGGGACAGGGGGGTTCTATGGCTACACCTTC
TRBJ2-3 . TRBV5-1 15 TRBD2 CASSLGRGGTDTQYF TGCGCCAGCAGCTTGGGTCGGGGGGGCACAGATACGCAGTATTTT
TRBJ2-2 . TRBV7-2 13 . CASSQTYNGELFF TGTGCCAGCAGCCAAACATATAACGGGGAGCTGTTTTTT
TRBJ1-2 . TRBV2 12 . CASYTGYYGYTF TGTGCCAGCTATACAGGGTACTATGGCTACACCTTC
TRBJ1-6 . TRBV30 16 TRBD1 CAWSLAGATGNSPLHF TGTGCCTGGAGTCTCGCGGGTGCGACAGGGAATTCACCCCTCCACTTT
TRBJ2-7 . TRBV6-5 14 TRBD2 CASKATSGSYEQYF TGTGCCAGCAAGGCGACTAGCGGGTCCTACGAGCAGTACTTC
TRBJ1-5 . TRBV28 14 . CASSLLADNQPQHF TGTGCCAGCAGTTTACTCGCAGATAATCAGCCCCAGCATTTT
TRBJ2-1 . TRBV3-1/TRBV3-2 14 TRBD2 CASSQLARGGEQFF TGTGCCAGCAGCCAATTGGCAAGGGGAGGGGAGCAGTTCTTC
TRBJ2-7 . TRBV6-1 13 . CASSEPQGWEQYF TGTGCCAGCAGTGAACCCCAGGGTTGGGAGCAGTACTTC
TRBJ1-5 . TRBV7-2 15 TRBD1 CASSRTGDSNQPQHF TGTGCCAGCAGCCGGACAGGGGATAGCAATCAGCCCCAGCATTTT
TRBJ2-1 . TRBV19 16 . CASSSARDGGYNEQFF TGTGCCAGTAGCTCGGCCCGGGACGGGGGATACAATGAGCAGTTCTTC
TRBJ2-7 . TRBV25-1 16 . CASSDVFKGGIYEQYF TGTGCCAGCAGTGATGTTTTTAAAGGGGGAATCTACGAGCAGTACTTC
TRBJ2-1 . TRBV6-1 17 . CASSARGLSLSYNEQFF TGTGCCAGCAGTGCAAGAGGACTATCTTTATCCTACAATGAGCAGTTCTTC
TRBJ1-5 . TRBV7-9 15 . CASSLGGGLGQPQHF TGTGCCAGCAGCTTAGGCGGGGGGTTAGGGCAGCCCCAGCATTTT
TRBJ2-5 few TRBV5-4 13 . CASSLGVVETQYF TGTGCCAGCAGCTTGGGCGTAGTCGAGACCCAGTACTTC
TRBJ2-2 . TRBV27 15 TRBD1 CASRKDRGEPGELFF TGTGCCAGCCGCAAGGACAGGGGCGAGCCCGGGGAGCTGTTTTTT
TRBJ1-2 medium-sized TRBV15 14 . CATSSAGVGYGYTF TGTGCCACCAGCAGTGCAGGGGTGGGGTATGGCTACACCTTC
TRBJ2-3 . TRBV7-4 13 . CASPKTGADTQYF TGTGCCAGCCCTAAGACGGGGGCAGATACGCAGTATTTT
TRBJ2-2 . TRBV4-3 18 . CASSQDLSGFGNTGELFF TGCGCCAGCAGCCAAGATTTGTCCGGGTTTGGGAACACCGGGGAGCTGTTTTTT
TRBJ2-7 . TRBV30 15 . CAWSVGTGKTYEQYF TGTGCCTGGAGTGTAGGCACAGGTAAAACCTACGAGCAGTACTTC
TRBJ2-7 once TRBV25-1 14 . CASSVDRSSYEQYF TGTGCCAGCAGTGTAGACAGATCATCCTACGAGCAGTACTTC
TRBJ1-2 . TRBV9 14 . CASSAPLTEYGYTF TGTGCCAGCAGCGCCCCCCTGACAGAGTATGGCTACACCTTC